This T cell receptor beta chain was profiled in a study of blood T cell repertoires in COVID-19. V lost 0 bases to trimming and J lost 2 bases, with 17 bases between them. From germline, CDR1 is SGDLS and CDR2 YYNGEE. The CDR3 covers 17 residues. The table lists this clone with a count of one. Self-reported history from a screening survey and questionnaire set each donor's cohort. Someone with COVID-19 had been met by exposed participants within 2 weeks before study entry. TCRdb's copy holds only in-frame clones and misses some; the assay was immunoSEQ multiplex PCR. This table has hundreds of thousands of clones, around 89% appearing once.

This TCR derives from a man aged 50-60 years who had been exposed to COVID-19. The sample comprised PBMCs or T cells enriched from blood (not recorded which). This chain connects TRBV9 to TRBJ1-2; maybe TRBD1 (5 bases). The CDR3 DNA sequence: TGTGCCAGCAGCGTAGATTCGGGGAGGGGACGAAACTATGGCTACACCTTC. Protein: CASSVDSGRGRNYGYTF.